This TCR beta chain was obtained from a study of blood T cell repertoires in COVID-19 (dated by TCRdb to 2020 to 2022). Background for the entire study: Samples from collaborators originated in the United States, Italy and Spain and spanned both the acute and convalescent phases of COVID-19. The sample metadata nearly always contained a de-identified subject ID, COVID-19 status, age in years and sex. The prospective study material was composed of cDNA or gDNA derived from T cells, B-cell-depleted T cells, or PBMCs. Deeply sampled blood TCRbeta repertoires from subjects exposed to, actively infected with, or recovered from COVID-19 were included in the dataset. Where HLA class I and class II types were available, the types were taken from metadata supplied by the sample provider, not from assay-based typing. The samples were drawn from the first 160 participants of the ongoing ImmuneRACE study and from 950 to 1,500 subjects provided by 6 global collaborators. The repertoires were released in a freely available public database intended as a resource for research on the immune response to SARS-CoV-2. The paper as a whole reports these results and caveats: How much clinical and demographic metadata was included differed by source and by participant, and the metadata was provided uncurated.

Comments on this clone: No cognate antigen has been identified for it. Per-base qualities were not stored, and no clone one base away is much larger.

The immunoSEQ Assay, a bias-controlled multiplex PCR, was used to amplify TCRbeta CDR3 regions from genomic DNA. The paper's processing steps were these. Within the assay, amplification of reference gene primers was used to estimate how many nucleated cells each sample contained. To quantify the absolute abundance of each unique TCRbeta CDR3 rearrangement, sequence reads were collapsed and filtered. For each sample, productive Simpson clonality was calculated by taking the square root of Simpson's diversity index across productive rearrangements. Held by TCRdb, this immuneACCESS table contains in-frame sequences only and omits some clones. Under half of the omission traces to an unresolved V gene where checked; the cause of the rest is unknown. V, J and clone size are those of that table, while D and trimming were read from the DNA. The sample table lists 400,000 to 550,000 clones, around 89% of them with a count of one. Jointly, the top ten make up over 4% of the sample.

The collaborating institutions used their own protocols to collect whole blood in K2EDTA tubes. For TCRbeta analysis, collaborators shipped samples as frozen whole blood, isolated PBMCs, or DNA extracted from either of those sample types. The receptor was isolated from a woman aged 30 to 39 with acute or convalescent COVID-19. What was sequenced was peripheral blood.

The sequence in DNA is TGTGCCAGCAGCGCGGGACAGGGAAACTACAATGAGCAGTTCTTC. Translation gives CASSAGQGNYNEQFF. The receptor chain draws on TRBV9 and TRBJ2-1, and 9 bases in between align with TRBD1. The germline V gene supplies CDR1 SGDLS and CDR2 YYNGEE. Compared with germline, V lacks 3 bases and J lacks 3 bases; bases without a gene match: 4. The CDR3 holds 15 amino acids from the cysteine to the phenylalanine. This entry keeps only the CDR3 DNA: 45 bases, framed from base 1.